A selection of T cell receptor beta chains follows, all from one sample in a study of shared clonotypes between healthy human individuals. The table came from immunoSEQ multiplex PCR; TCRdb's copy has only in-frame clones and leaves some out. The repertoire consists of some 2,100,000 clones, with 95% occurring once and the leading ten covering roughly 0.13%. The source material was naive CD4+ T cells sorted from blood. Receptors originate from a man between 18 and 35 years old in good health. The CDR3 runs from the conserved cysteine through the conserved F or W. The D gene is left open where the match is weak. The size entry is marked missing in some rows and otherwise reads once, few, many or a size class.

D | J | V | size | DNA | CDR3
TRBD1 | TRBJ1-1 | TRBV9 | . | TGTGCCAGCAGCGCAACAGGGGTCGCTGAAGCTTTCTTT | CASSATGVAEAFF
TRBD2 | TRBJ2-1 | TRBV9 | . | TGTGCCAGCAGCCCCAGACTAGCGGGGGGGGTCGATGAGCAGTTCTTC | CASSPRLAGGVDEQFF
. | TRBJ1-1 | TRBV5-4 | . | TGTGCCAGCAGCTTGGGGGCAGTGGACACTGAAGCTTTCTTT | CASSLGAVDTEAFF
. | TRBJ2-5 | TRBV7-2 | . | TGTGCCAGCAGCTTAGAGTCCTGGGGGCGGAGACGAGAGACCCAGTACTTC | CASSLESWGRRRETQYF
. | TRBJ1-3 | TRBV10-3 | . | TGTGCCATCAGTGAGCCCCTAACGAGTTCTGGAAACACCATATATTTT | CAISEPLTSSGNTIYF
. | TRBJ2-3 | TRBV5-1 | . | TGCGCCAGCAGCGCATACCATCAGGGAGGTCAAGATACGCAGTATTTT | CASSAYHQGGQDTQYF
TRBD1 | TRBJ1-6 | TRBV6-5 | . | TGTGCCAGCAGGGACAGGGGAGGTTCACCCCTCCACTTT | CASRDRGGSPLHF
. | TRBJ1-5 | TRBV28 | . | TGTGCCAGCAGTTTCGGCCGTCAGCCCCAGCATTTT | CASSFGRQPQHF
TRBD2 | TRBJ2-5 | TRBV7-2 | . | TGTGCCAGCAGGGCGCAGCGGGGATCCCAAGAGACCCAGTACTTC | CASRAQRGSQETQYF
TRBD1 | TRBJ1-2 | TRBV5-6 | . | TGTGCCAGCAGCGGGACAGACTATGGCTACACCTTC | CASSGTDYGYTF
TRBD2 | TRBJ2-7 | TRBV28 | . | TGTGCCAGCAGTCCTACTAGCGGGGATTCCTACGAGCAGTACTTC | CASSPTSGDSYEQYF
TRBD1 | TRBJ2-1 | TRBV4-1 | once | TGCGCCAGCAGCCAGACAGGGACAGGGGTTGTTCATGAGCAGTTCTTC | CASSQTGTGVVHEQFF
TRBD2 | TRBJ2-5 | TRBV4-1 | . | TGCGCCAGCAGCCAAGATCCGAGCGGGGGGGCGTTGGAGACCCAGTACTTC | CASSQDPSGGALETQYF
. | TRBJ2-2 | TRBV19 | . | TGTGCCAGTACCACATACTCGAACACCGGGGAGCTGTTTTTT | CASTTYSNTGELFF
TRBD1 | TRBJ2-7 | TRBV7-9 | . | TGTGCCAGCAGCTTGGAGACAGGGACCTACGAGCAGTACTTC | CASSLETGTYEQYF
. | TRBJ2-7 | TRBV6-5 | . | TGTGCCAGCAGTGACTTAGACCGAGTTGGGCAGTACTTC | CASSDLDRVGQYF
. | TRBJ2-7 | TRBV7-9 | . | TGTGCCAGCAGCTTAGGGGACCGCGAAAGCTCCTACGAGCAGTACTTC | CASSLGDRESSYEQYF
. | TRBJ2-4 | TRBV20-1 | . | TGCAGTGCCAAGACTGAAAACATTCAGTACTTC | CSAKTENIQYF
TRBD1 | TRBJ1-2 | TRBV10-3 | . | TGTGCCATCAGTCGGGACAGCCTAATCGCTAACTATGGCTACACCTTC | CAISRDSLIANYGYTF
. | TRBJ2-1 | TRBV6-5 | once | TGTGCCAGCAGGCCCCTAGGTGGCAATGAGCAGTTCTTC | CASRPLGGNEQFF
. | TRBJ1-5 | TRBV28 | . | TGTGCCAGCAGTTTACACTCATCGGGGCTAAGCAATCAGCCCCAGCATTTT | CASSLHSSGLSNQPQHF
. | TRBJ2-2 | TRBV9 | . | TGTGCCAGTCGTTGGGGCACGAACACCGGGGAGCTGTTTTTT | CASRWGTNTGELFF
. | TRBJ1-2 | TRBV2 | . | TGTGCCAGCAGTGATTCGGCGCTCTATGGCTACACCTTC | CASSDSALYGYTF
. | TRBJ2-5 | TRBV27 | . | TGTGCCAGCAGTCCCGGAGAAGGATTGGGGACCCAGTACTTC | CASSPGEGLGTQYF
. | TRBJ1-2 | TRBV2 | . | TGTGCCAGCAGTGAATCGCCCGGGTTTGGCTACACCTTC | CASSESPGFGYTF
. | TRBJ1-5 | TRBV6-1 | . | TGTGCCAGCAGTGACCCTCTGGCTCAGCCCCAGCATTTT | CASSDPLAQPQHF
TRBD2 | TRBJ2-1 | TRBV4-3 | once | TGCGCCAGCAGCCACCCAAGGACTAGCGGGACATTCTACAATGAGCAGTTCTTC | CASSHPRTSGTFYNEQFF
. | TRBJ2-1 | TRBV19 | . | TGTGCCAGTAGAAGGGACGGGGCCCTCTACAATGAGCAGTTCTTC | CASRRDGALYNEQFF
. | TRBJ2-5 | TRBV18 | . | TGTGCCAGCTCACCCGGTTTACAAGAGACCCAGTACTTC | CASSPGLQETQYF
TRBD1 | TRBJ1-3 | TRBV6-5 | . | TGTGCCAGCAGCAACGACAGGGTTAGAAACACCATATATTTT | CASSNDRVRNTIYF
. | TRBJ1-5 | TRBV7-9 | few | TGTGCCAGCAGCCCGAAAGGGGGGACCAATCAGCCCCAGCATTTT | CASSPKGGTNQPQHF
. | TRBJ2-1 | TRBV11-1 | . | TGTGCCAGCAGCCCGGCGGGCCTTGAGCAGTTCTTC | CASSPAGLEQFF
. | TRBJ1-1 | TRBV5-6 | . | TGTGCCAGCAGCTTTACAGGCGGGTCTGAAGCTTTCTTT | CASSFTGGSEAFF
. | TRBJ2-1 | TRBV5-4 | . | TGTGCCAGCAGCTTGGGAGTTGGTTCCCTCAATGAGCAGTTCTTC | CASSLGVGSLNEQFF
. | TRBJ2-2 | TRBV6-1 | . | TGTGCCAGCAGGGTGTACGGGGAGCTGTTTTTT | CASRVYGELFF
. | TRBJ2-3 | TRBV28 | . | TGTGCCAGCAGTTATGACAGACTCACAGATACGCAGTATTTT | CASSYDRLTDTQYF
. | TRBJ1-6 | TRBV5-4 | . | TGTGCCAGCAGCTCCCGGACGGACAGCTCCTATAATTCACCCCTCCACTTT | CASSSRTDSSYNSPLHF
. | TRBJ2-7 | TRBV9 | once | TGTGCCAGCAGCGTCGGGCCAGATGCCTACGAGCAGTACTTC | CASSVGPDAYEQYF
. | TRBJ1-1 | TRBV6-1 | . | TGTGCCAGCAGATTCATTGCCATCATGAACACTGAAGCTTTCTTT | CASRFIAIMNTEAFF
TRBD1 | TRBJ2-1 | TRBV19 | . | TGTGCCAGTAGTTTAACCCGGACGTGGACAGGGGAGAACAATGAGCAGTTCTTC | CASSLTRTWTGENNEQFF
. | TRBJ1-6 | TRBV5-1 | . | TGCGCCAGCAGCCCGGGGGGGGTGGTTTCACCCCTCCACTTT | CASSPGGVVSPLHF
. | TRBJ1-4 | TRBV6-1 | once | TGTGCCAGCAGTGAAGCGAGCCGCCCCGAAAAACTGTTTTTT | CASSEASRPEKLFF
TRBD1 | TRBJ2-3 | TRBV4-1 | . | TGCGCCAGCAGCCACCTGGACAGGGGGCAAGATACGCAGTATTTT | CASSHLDRGQDTQYF
TRBD2 | TRBJ2-5 | TRBV6-5 | . | TGTGCCAGCAGCAGGACTAGCGGGGGGCAAGAGACCCAGTACTTC | CASSRTSGGQETQYF
. | TRBJ1-5 | TRBV10-2 | . | TGCGCCAGCAGTGAGTCGGGCACAGTTAATCAGCCCCAGCATTTT | CASSESGTVNQPQHF
. | TRBJ1-2 | TRBV28 | . | TGTGCCAGCAGTTTCCCCTCCCAGGGGATAAGGGATGGCTACACCTTC | CASSFPSQGIRDGYTF
. | TRBJ1-1 | TRBV30 | . | TGTGCCTGGAGTGGGCGCTTGAACACTGAAGCTTTCTTT | CAWSGRLNTEAFF
. | TRBJ1-4 | TRBV6-1 | once | TGTGCCAGCAGTGAAAGGATTAATGAAAAACTGTTTTTT | CASSERINEKLFF
TRBD2 | TRBJ2-2 | TRBV5-1 | . | TGCGCCAGCAGTAACGGACTAGCGGGAGGGACAACCGGGGAGCTGTTTTTT | CASSNGLAGGTTGELFF
. | TRBJ2-2 | TRBV11-3 | . | TGTGCCAGCAGCTTAATCGGGGTCACCGGGGAGCTGTTTTTT | CASSLIGVTGELFF
TRBD1 | TRBJ1-1 | TRBV27 | . | TGTGCCAGCAGTTCTGGGACAGCCCTCCCGTATGAAGCTTTCTTT | CASSSGTALPYEAFF
. | TRBJ1-4 | TRBV7-9 | . | TGTGCCAGCAGCCCAAGGACAGATACAACTAATGAAAAACTGTTTTTT | CASSPRTDTTNEKLFF
TRBD1 | TRBJ1-1 | TRBV5-1 | . | TGCGCCAGCAGCCCAGGACAGGGGGTGAGAACTGAAGCTTTCTTT | CASSPGQGVRTEAFF
. | TRBJ2-1 | TRBV7-3 | . | TGTGCCAGCAGCCCCCTCCAGAATGAGCAGTTCTTC | CASSPLQNEQFF
TRBD1 | TRBJ2-5 | TRBV11-2 | . | TGTGCCAGCAGCCCCGGGACAGGGCAAGAGACCCAGTACTTC | CASSPGTGQETQYF
TRBD1 | TRBJ2-1 | TRBV6-1 | . | TGTGCCGCGAGCTGGACAGGGGTCAACAATGAGCAGTTCTTC | CAASWTGVNNEQFF
. | TRBJ1-5 | TRBV6-5 | . | TGTGCCAGCAGTTACGGCGGGGGTGGTCAGCCCCAGCATTTT | CASSYGGGGQPQHF
. | TRBJ1-3 | TRBV18 | . | TGTGCCAGCTCACCGGGCTCTAACTCTGGAAACACCATATATTTT | CASSPGSNSGNTIYF
. | TRBJ1-1 | TRBV20-1 | once | TGCAGTGCCCTTGGGGGCGCTGAAGCTTTCTTT | CSALGGAEAFF
TRBD1 | TRBJ2-2 | TRBV9 | . | TGTGCCAGCAGCGTAGGTGTGACAGGGGGCGGGGAGCTGTTTTTT | CASSVGVTGGGELFF